A single sample is the source of the 27 T cell receptor beta chains below, sequenced in a study of shared clonotypes between healthy human individuals. TCRdb's table, derived via immunoSEQ multiplex PCR, lists solely in-frame clones and lacks some. The sample records fewer than 1.8 million clones, about 98.5% being singletons. Material for sequencing was naive CD4+ T cells sorted from blood. Regarding subset: CD45RA+ positively selected. The receptors were gathered from a man between 25 and 39 years old in good health.

This CDR3 is CSVLATNEKLFF. In DNA, the CDR3 is TGCAGCGTCTTGGCAACTAATGAAAAACTGTTTTTT. The gene calls are TRBV29-1 and TRBJ1-4, with D unclear. This CDR3 contains 12 residues. V lost 6 bases and J 0 bases, leaving 5 bases between the germline ends. Germline assignment: CDR1 SQVTM and CDR2 ANQGSEA.

This chain connects TRBV7-3 to TRBJ1-5; no reliable D call. Germline assignment: CDR1 SGHTA and CDR2 FQGTGA. V lost 3 bases to trimming and J lost 0 bases, with 9 bases between them. This CDR3 is 15 amino acids long. The CDR3 nucleotides read TGTGCCAGCAGCTTCAAGATTGATAGCAATCAGCCCCAGCATTTT. Its protein product is CASSFKIDSNQPQHF.

The chain recombines TRBV5-4 with TRBJ2-3; 10 nucleotides align to TRBD1. There are 15 residues in the CDR3. Germline assignment: CDR1 SGHNT and CDR2 YYREEE (reference sequence). V shed 1 base, J shed 3 bases, and the junction held 2 bases outside the gene matches. The CDR3 sequence: CASSLLGQGTDTQYF. DNA of the CDR3: TGTGCCAGCAGCTTGTTGGGACAGGGGACAGATACGCAGTATTTT.

CDR3 amino acids: CASSRIMGSEGNTIYF. CDR3 nucleotide sequence: TGCGCCAGCAGTCGTATAATGGGGTCAGAAGGAAACACCATATATTTT. V and J are TRBV5-1 and TRBJ1-3; D not resolved. The CDR3 runs 16 residues. Trimming shortened V by 5 bases and J by 4 bases, and 19 bases separated the two germline ends. Germline V CDR1 and CDR2: SGHRS, YFSETQ.

The V call is TRBV6-1, the J call TRBJ1-1; D not certain. Germline CDR1 is MNHNS and CDR2 is SASEGT. Deletions cut 4 bases from V and 4 bases from J, with 10 bases between. The CDR3 length is 13 residues. The CDR3, as DNA: TGTGCCAGCAGTGTAGAGGGATTCACTGAAGCTTTCTTT. It encodes CASSVEGFTEAFF.

The chain is built from TRBV5-1 and TRBJ2-5; D remains ambiguous. The CDR3 contains 15 residues. Germline CDR1 SGHRS, CDR2 YFSETQ. Trimming stripped 5 bases from V and 2 bases from J, with 16 bases between. CDR3: CASSAGGVRQETQYF. The CDR3 DNA is TGCGCCAGCAGTGCTGGTGGGGTGAGGCAAGAGACCCAGTACTTC.

The V call is TRBV28, the J call TRBJ2-1, with 8 positions matching TRBD2. This CDR3 comprises 16 residues. From germline, CDR1 is MDHEN and CDR2 SYDVKM. V lost 0 bases to trimming and J lost 0 bases; unmatched junction nucleotides: 1. In DNA form, the CDR3 reads TGTGCCAGCAGTTTATGGAGCGGGAGCTCCTACAATGAGCAGTTCTTC. Translation gives CASSLWSGSSYNEQFF.

On this clone: Other DNA sequences of this sample code for an identical CDR3. V and J are TRBV9 and TRBJ2-1; tentatively, D is TRBD2 (5 bases). V dropped 0 bases and J dropped 8 bases, with 9 bases sitting between them. There are 13 residues in the CDR3. Per the germline V gene, CDR1 is SGDLS and CDR2 is YYNGEE. Here the CDR3 DNA reads TGTGCCAGCAGCGTAGGCGGGCGGGATGAGCAGTTCTTC. Translating it yields CASSVGGRDEQFF.

Only one count was recorded for this clone. The V call is TRBV18, the J call TRBJ1-1; unclear D gene. The germline V gene has CDR1 KGHSH and CDR2 LQKENI. This CDR3 has 13 residues. V lost 3 bases, J lost 3 bases, and 8 bases lay in between. The CDR3 sequence: CASSPWQYTEAFF. The CDR3 DNA follows: TGTGCCAGCTCACCTTGGCAGTACACTGAAGCTTTCTTT.

The chain links TRBV5-4 to TRBJ2-5, with TRBD2 identical over 7 bases. The V gene end was trimmed by 0 bases and the J gene end by 9 bases; junction bases not matched to a gene: 8. Germline V gene data show CDR1 as SGHNT and CDR2 as YYREEE (reference sequence). This CDR3 has 14 residues. The CDR3 here is CASSLVGGRGAQYF. CDR3 sequence (DNA): TGTGCCAGCAGCTTGGTGGGGGGGAGAGGGGCCCAGTACTTC.

The chain carries TRBV27 and TRBJ1-2; no reliable D call. The CDR3 sequence is 13 residues long. Trimming shortened V by 0 bases and J by 8 bases, and 10 bases separated the two germline ends. Germline CDR1 MNHEY, CDR2 SMNVEV (reference sequence). CDR3 sequence: CASSLSHLGGYTF. In DNA form, the CDR3 reads TGTGCCAGCAGTTTATCTCACCTAGGGGGCTACACCTTC.

The chain couples TRBV15 to TRBJ2-7; 11 bases align to TRBD1. After removal of 5 bases from V and 3 bases from J, the junction contained 6 bases not matched to a gene. Germline CDR1 and CDR2: LNHNV and YYDKDF (reference sequence). There are 15 residues in the CDR3. DNA of the CDR3: TGTGCCACCAGCGGCCGGGACAGGGGGTTCTACGAGCAGTACTTC. It specifies CATSGRDRGFYEQYF.

DNA for the CDR3: TGTGCCAGCAGCTTGGGCCCGGGTCCTGGGGGGGAGTACTTC. Amino acids: CASSLGPGPGGEYF. This rearrangement joins TRBV5-4 to TRBJ2-7, with 7 bases fitting TRBD2. J was trimmed by 11 bases and V by 0 bases; bases with no gene match: 11. CDR1 SGHNT and CDR2 YYREEE come from the germline V gene (reference sequence). The CDR3 is 14 residues long.

The chain carries TRBV5-4 and TRBJ2-1; D is ambiguous. The germline CDR1 and CDR2 sequences are SGHNT and YYREEE (reference sequence). V was cut by 4 bases and J by 1 base, with 12 bases left in between. The CDR3 sequence is 15 residues long. The chain's CDR3 is CASSPGKVSYNEQFF. The CDR3 coding sequence is TGTGCCAGCAGCCCTGGTAAGGTTTCCTACAATGAGCAGTTCTTC.

The chain employs TRBV5-4 and TRBJ2-7, with 8 bases aligning to TRBD2. The V gene end was trimmed by 0 bases and the J gene end by 3 bases; junction bases not matched to a gene: 11. Germline loops: CDR1 SGHNT, CDR2 YYREEE (reference sequence). The CDR3 covers 17 residues. CDR3 DNA: TGTGCCAGCAGCTTGGGTAGTAGCGGGAAGGTGGACTACGAGCAGTACTTC. It translates to CASSLGSSGKVDYEQYF.

The chain is built from TRBV29-1 and TRBJ2-1, with 14 bases identical to TRBD2. Germline CDR1 SQVTM, CDR2 ANQGSEA. With 7 bases clipped from V and 1 base from J, the junction kept 3 bases outside the gene matches. This CDR3 comprises 15 residues. This CDR3 reads CSGGTSGSSYNEQFF. The CDR3 DNA reads as TGCAGCGGGGGGACTAGCGGGAGTTCCTACAATGAGCAGTTCTTC.

The rearrangement uses TRBV21-1 and TRBJ2-7; the table gives TRBD2 as D, unverified against the DNA. TRBV21-1 is recorded as a pseudogene. The CDR3 length is 20 residues. The CDR3 DNA is TGTGCCAGCAGCAACCACCGGACTAGATACTCTTCGACTCACTTTTACGAGCAGTACTTC. It specifies CASSNHRTRYSSTHFYEQYF.

This clone was recorded once. The chain carries TRBV7-3 and TRBJ2-7, with D unresolved. CDR1 SGHTA and CDR2 FQGTGA come from the germline V gene. The V and J ends lost 6 bases and 6 bases respectively, with 15 bases between them. The CDR3 spans 13 residues. For the CDR3, the DNA is TGTGCCAGCAGTCCCAATCATGGTCCCGAGCAGTACTTC. Its translation: CASSPNHGPEQYF.

This chain links TRBV14 with TRBJ2-5; D perhaps matches TRBD1 (5 bases). Germline values: CDR1 SGHDN, CDR2 FVKESK. V was trimmed by 1 base and J by 7 bases, leaving 13 bases between them. CDR3 length: 14 residues. DNA for the CDR3: TGTGCCAGCAGCCAAGGGACAAAAGCAGGGACCCAGTACTTC. Encoded protein: CASSQGTKAGTQYF.

Notes on this clone: Other DNA sequences from this sample encode an identical CDR3 as well. This chain joins TRBV5-1 and TRBJ2-7; 7 bases fit TRBD1. The CDR3 is 14 amino acids. Germline loops: CDR1 SGHRS, CDR2 YFSETQ. V shed 0 bases and J 2 bases; nucleotides not matched to a gene: 2. The CDR3 protein is CASSLGQGPYEQYF. The DNA of the CDR3 is TGCGCCAGCAGCTTGGGACAGGGACCCTACGAGCAGTACTTC.

The chain has TRBV18 and TRBJ2-7, with D possibly called TRBD1 or TRBD2 (5 bases each). The germline V gene has CDR1 KGHSH and CDR2 LQKENI. CDR3 size: 15 residues. Trimming took off 2 bases at V and 2 bases at J, with 13 bases between the two ends. CDR3 in amino acids: CASSPFRDQTYEQYF. In DNA form, the CDR3 reads TGTGCCAGCTCACCATTCCGGGACCAGACCTACGAGCAGTACTTC.

This chain uses TRBV18 with TRBJ1-3, with 10 positions matching TRBD1. Germline CDR1 KGHSH, CDR2 LQKENI. There are 17 residues in the CDR3. With 5 bases clipped from V and 0 bases from J, the junction kept 7 bases outside the gene matches. DNA of the CDR3: TGTGCCAGCTCATTCGACAGGGGGCCAATCTCTGGAAACACCATATATTTT. Translating gives CASSFDRGPISGNTIYF.

The chain couples TRBV5-1 to TRBJ2-1, with 8 bases that match TRBD2. There are 15 residues in the CDR3. Germline V gene lookup returns CDR1 SGHRS and CDR2 YFSETQ. V dropped 1 base and J dropped 7; count of bases not matched to a gene: 7. The CDR3 coding sequence is TGCGCCAGCAGCTTGTTAACGGGAGGGAGGAATGAGCAGTTCTTC. It is translated as CASSLLTGGRNEQFF. Drawing the rest from reference TRBV5-1 and TRBJ2-1, the complete variable domain is KAGVTQTPRYLIKTRGQQVTLSCSPISGHRSVSWYQQTPGQGLQFLFEYFSETQRNKGNFPGRFSGRQFSNSRSEMNVSTLELGDSALYLCASSLLTGGRNEQFFGPGTRLTVL.

The rearrangement joins TRBV25-1 to TRBJ1-1; TRBD1 aligns across 8 bases. The junction had 7 bases not matched to a gene; V was cut back by 6 bases and J by 7 bases. The CDR3 runs to 13 residues. Germline CDR1 and CDR2: MGHDK and SYGVNS. The CDR3 here is CASRFLDRGEAFF. The CDR3 DNA reads as TGTGCCAGCAGATTCCTCGACAGGGGTGAAGCTTTCTTT. The variable domain in full, completed from reference TRBV25-1 and TRBJ1-1, reads EADIYQTPRYLVIGTGKKITLECSQTMGHDKMYWYQQDPGMELHLIHYSYGVNSTEKGDLSSESTVSRIRTEHFPLTLESARPSHTSQYLCASRFLDRGEAFFGQGTRLTVV.

The chain joins TRBV18 to TRBJ2-1, with unresolved D. From germline, CDR1 is KGHSH and CDR2 LQKENI. The CDR3 is 14 residues long. V was trimmed by 0 bases and J by 10 bases, leaving 13 bases between them. This chain's CDR3 is CASSPPKPDDEQFF. The CDR3 coding sequence is TGTGCCAGCTCACCACCTAAGCCAGACGACGAGCAGTTCTTC.

The rearrangement uses TRBV10-1 and TRBJ2-7; the D gene is possibly TRBD2 (6 bases). V was shortened by 1 base and J by 6 bases, with 13 bases between the two germline ends. Germline CDR1 and CDR2: WNHNN and SYGVQD (reference sequence). The CDR3 runs 14 residues. The CDR3 reads CASSELRGVGEQYF. The CDR3 bases are TGCGCCAGCAGTGAGTTGCGGGGTGTAGGCGAGCAGTACTTC.

Remarks on this clone: The sample contains more than one DNA sequence encoding this CDR3. The CDR3 DNA reads as TGTGCCAGCAGTTACGGGAGGCAGGAGACCCAGTACTTC. Residues: CASSYGRQETQYF. The chain uses TRBV6-6 and TRBJ2-5, with a weak D call TRBD2 (6 bases). V lost 2 bases and J lost 5, with 9 bases in between. Germline V lookup: CDR1 MNHNY, CDR2 SVGAGI (reference sequence). The CDR3 totals 13 residues.